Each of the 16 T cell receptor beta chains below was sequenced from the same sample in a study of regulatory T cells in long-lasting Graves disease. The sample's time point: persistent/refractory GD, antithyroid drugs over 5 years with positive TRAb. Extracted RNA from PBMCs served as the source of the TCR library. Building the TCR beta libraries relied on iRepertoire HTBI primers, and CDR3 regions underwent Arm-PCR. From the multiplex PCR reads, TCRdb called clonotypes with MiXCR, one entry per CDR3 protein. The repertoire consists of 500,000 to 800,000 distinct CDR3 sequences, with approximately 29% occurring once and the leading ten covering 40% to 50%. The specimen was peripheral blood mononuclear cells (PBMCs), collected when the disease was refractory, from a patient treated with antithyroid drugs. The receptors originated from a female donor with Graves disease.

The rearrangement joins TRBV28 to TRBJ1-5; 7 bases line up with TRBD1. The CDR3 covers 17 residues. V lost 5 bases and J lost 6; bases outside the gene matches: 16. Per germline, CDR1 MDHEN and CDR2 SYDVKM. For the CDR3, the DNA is TGTGCCAGCAGTCTTAACCTCTTAGGAGGGGGCGCTCAGCCCCAGCATTTT. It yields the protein CASSLNLLGGGAQPQHF.

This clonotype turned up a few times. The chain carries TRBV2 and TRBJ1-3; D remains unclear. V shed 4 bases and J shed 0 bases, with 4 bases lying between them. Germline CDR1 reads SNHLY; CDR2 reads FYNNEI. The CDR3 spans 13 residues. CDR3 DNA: TGTGCCAGCAGTGTTAACTCTGGAAACACCATATATTTT. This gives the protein CASSVNSGNTIYF.

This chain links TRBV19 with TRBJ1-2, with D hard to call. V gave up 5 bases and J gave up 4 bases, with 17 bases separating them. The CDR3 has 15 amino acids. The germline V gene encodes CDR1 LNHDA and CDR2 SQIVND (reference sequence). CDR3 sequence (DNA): TGTGCCAGTAGTGCAAGGTCATGGCGATCCTATGGCTACACCTTC. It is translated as CASSARSWRSYGYTF.

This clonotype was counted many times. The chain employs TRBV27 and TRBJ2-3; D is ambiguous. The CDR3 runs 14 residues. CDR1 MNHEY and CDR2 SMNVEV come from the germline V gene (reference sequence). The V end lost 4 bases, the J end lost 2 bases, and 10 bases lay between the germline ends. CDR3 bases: TGTGCCAGCAGTTACGTCGGAGACACAGATACGCAGTATTTT. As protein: CASSYVGDTDTQYF.

The CDR3 reads CASSKAETGKGTQYF. The CDR3 DNA reads as TGTGCCAGTAGTAAGGCTGAGACAGGGAAGGGGACCCAGTACTTC. The chain uses TRBV19 and TRBJ2-5; 7 bases line up with TRBD1. The CDR3 is 15 amino acids. Germline V gives CDR1 LNHDA, CDR2 SQIVND (reference sequence). With V trimmed by 4 bases and J by 7 bases, 12 bases remained unmatched. Combining the CDR3 with reference TRBV19 and TRBJ2-5 gives the whole variable domain DGGITQSPKYLFRKEGQNVTLSCEQNLNHDAMYWYRQDPGQGLRLIYYSQIVNDFQKGDIAEGYSVSREKKESFPLTVTSAQKNPTAFYLCASSKAETGKGTQYFGPGTRLLVL.

DNA for the CDR3: TGCGCCAGCAGCCAATCTACGACGGGGCTGGGCGATGGCTACACCTTC. Its translation: CASSQSTTGLGDGYTF. This chain links TRBV4-1 with TRBJ1-2, with D perhaps TRBD1 (5 bases). Trimming left V 2 bases short and J 6 bases short, with 19 bases between. Germline V lookup: CDR1 MGHRA, CDR2 YSYEKL. CDR3 length equals 16 residues.

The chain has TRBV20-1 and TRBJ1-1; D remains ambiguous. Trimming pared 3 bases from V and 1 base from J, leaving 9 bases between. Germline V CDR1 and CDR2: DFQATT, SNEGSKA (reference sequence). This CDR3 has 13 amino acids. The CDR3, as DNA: TGCAGTGCTAGTTTCGGAAAGAACACTGAAGCTTTCTTT. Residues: CSASFGKNTEAFF.

CDR3 sequence reads: CSARGHSGANVLTF. For the CDR3, the DNA is TGCAGTGCCCGCGGCCACTCTGGGGCCAACGTCCTGACTTTC. The chain combines TRBV20-1 with TRBJ2-6, with no clear D. CDR1 and CDR2 (germline): DFQATT, SNEGSKA (reference sequence). The ends were cut back, 6 bases at V and 0 bases at J, with 9 bases in the middle. The CDR3 is 14 amino acids.

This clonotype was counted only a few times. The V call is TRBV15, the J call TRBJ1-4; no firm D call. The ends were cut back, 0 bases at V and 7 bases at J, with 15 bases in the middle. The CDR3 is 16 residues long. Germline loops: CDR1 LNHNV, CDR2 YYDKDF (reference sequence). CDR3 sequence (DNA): TGTGCCACCAGCAGAGATTATCCGGGGAGCTCTGAAAAACTGTTTTTT. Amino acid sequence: CATSRDYPGSSEKLFF.

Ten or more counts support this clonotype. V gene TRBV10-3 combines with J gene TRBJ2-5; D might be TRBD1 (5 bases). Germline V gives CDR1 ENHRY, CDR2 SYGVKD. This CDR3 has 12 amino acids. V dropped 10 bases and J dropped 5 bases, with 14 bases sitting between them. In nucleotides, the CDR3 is TGTGCCACCGCTCAAAAGGGGGAGACCCAGTACTTC. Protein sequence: CATAQKGETQYF.

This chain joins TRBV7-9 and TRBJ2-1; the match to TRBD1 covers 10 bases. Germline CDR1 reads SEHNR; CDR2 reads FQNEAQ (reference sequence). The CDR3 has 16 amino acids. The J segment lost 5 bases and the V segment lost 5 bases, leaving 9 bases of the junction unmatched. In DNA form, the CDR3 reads TGTGCCAGCAGCACTCTATGGACAGGGGGGGACAATGAGCAGTTCTTC. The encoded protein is CASSTLWTGGDNEQFF.

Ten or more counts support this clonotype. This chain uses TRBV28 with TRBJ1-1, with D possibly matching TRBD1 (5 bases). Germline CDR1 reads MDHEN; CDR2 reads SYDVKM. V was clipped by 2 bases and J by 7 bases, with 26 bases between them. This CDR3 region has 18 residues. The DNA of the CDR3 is TGTGCCAGCAGTTTAGGGTGGGGGTTTAGCAGGGAGAGGGGTGAAGCTTTCTTT. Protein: CASSLGWGFSRERGEAFF.

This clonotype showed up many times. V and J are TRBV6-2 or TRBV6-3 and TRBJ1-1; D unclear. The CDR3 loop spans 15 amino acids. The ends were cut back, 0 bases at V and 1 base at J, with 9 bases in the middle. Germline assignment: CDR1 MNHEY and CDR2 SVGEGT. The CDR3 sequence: CASSYSAAGNTEAFF. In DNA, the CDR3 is TGTGCCAGCAGTTACTCGGCTGCAGGGAACACTGAAGCTTTCTTT.

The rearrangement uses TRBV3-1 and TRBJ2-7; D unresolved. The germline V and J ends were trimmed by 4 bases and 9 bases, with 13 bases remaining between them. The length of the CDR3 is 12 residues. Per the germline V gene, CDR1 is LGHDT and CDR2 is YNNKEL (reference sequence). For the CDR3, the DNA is TGTGCCAGCAGCCCATATCCTGGCGGGCAGTACTTC. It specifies CASSPYPGGQYF.

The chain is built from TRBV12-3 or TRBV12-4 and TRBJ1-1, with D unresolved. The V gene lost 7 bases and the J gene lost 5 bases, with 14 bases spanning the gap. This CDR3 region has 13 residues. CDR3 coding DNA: TGTGCCAGCACCCTCTCCCGTGATACTGAAGCTTTCTTT. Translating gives CASTLSRDTEAFF.

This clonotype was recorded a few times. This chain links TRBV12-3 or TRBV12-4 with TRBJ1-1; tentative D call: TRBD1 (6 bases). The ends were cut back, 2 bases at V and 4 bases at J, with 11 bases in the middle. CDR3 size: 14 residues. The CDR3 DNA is TGTGCCAGCAGTTTAAAGGGGGGTCCCACTGAAGCTTTCTTT. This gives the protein CASSLKGGPTEAFF.